The clone carrying this TCR beta chain was counted between two and nine times. The antigen remains undetermined. These data are taken from a study of cytomegalovirus exposure and HLA in healthy donors. This CDR3 is 16 amino acids long. V lost 0 bases, J lost 9 bases, and 18 bases lay in between. Germline CDR1 reads MRHNA; CDR2 reads SNTAGT. Clones were sequenced by immunoSEQ multiplex PCR, and TCRdb holds only the in-frame ones, with some missing. This sample has 85,000 to 120,000 clones, with about 95% found just once. General study results and limits: Specificity for CMV antigens was confirmed in vitro for a few of the CMV-associated chains. Investigators reported more than 150 TCR beta chains as tied to cytomegalovirus.

The material sequenced was PBMCs. The chain recombines TRBV6-4 with TRBJ2-1; weak D call: TRBD2 (7 bases). The sequence came from a woman under 30 in good health and CMV-seronegative. The CDR3 loop is CASSDSPEGGKGEQFF. The DNA of the CDR3 is TGTGCCAGCAGTGACTCCCCAGAGGGGGGGAAGGGTGAGCAGTTCTTC.